The 3 T cell receptor beta chains below were found in one sample sequenced in a study of T cell responses to AZD1222 COVID-19 vaccine. Using immunoSEQ multiplex PCR, the repertoire was profiled, and TCRdb retains in-frame clones only, with some absent. The table records some 200,000 clones, approximately 95% of them present only once. The material was peripheral blood, obtained on day 0 of AZD1222 vaccination. The origin of the receptors is an adult in good health.

The chain has TRBV19 and TRBJ2-5, with D unclear. Trimming left V 2 bases short and J 0 bases short, with 7 bases between. The germline V gene has CDR1 LNHDA and CDR2 SQIVND (reference sequence). The CDR3 consists of 14 residues. DNA for the CDR3: TGTGCCAGTAGTATATCCAGTCACCAAGAGACCCAGTACTTC. This translates into CASSISSHQETQYF.

The chain uses TRBV2 and TRBJ1-2, with 10 positions matching TRBD1. Germline values: CDR1 SNHLY, CDR2 FYNNEI. This CDR3 has 15 residues. V lost 8 bases, J lost 3 bases, and 9 bases stayed unmatched. The CDR3 is CASSRSGTGDYGYTF. The CDR3 DNA reads TGTGCCAGCTCCAGGTCCGGGACAGGGGACTATGGCTACACCTTC.

The chain uses TRBV6-1 and TRBJ1-5; D may be TRBD1 (5 bases). The length of the CDR3 is 15 residues. V was shortened by 2 bases and J by 6 bases, with 14 bases between the two germline ends. Looked up from germline, CDR1 is MNHNS and CDR2 is SASEGT. The CDR3 bases are TGTGCCAGCAGTGAAATATTCCTTCAGGGTCAGCCCCAGCATTTT. Translated: CASSEIFLQGQPQHF.